This T cell receptor beta chain was recovered during a study of OX40 agonist ivuxolimab in advanced cancers. Study background: Six ivuxolimab dose levels, 0.01 to 10 mg/kg, were given intravenously every 2 weeks.

Notes on the study in general: Partial responders at 0.1-3.0 mg/kg had among the lowest clonal expansion.

Prior autoimmune disease or systemic immunosuppression barred patients. Comments on this clone: Its antigen is unidentified.

The method was immunoSEQ multiplex PCR; TCRdb's version includes in-frame clones alone and lacks a portion of them. The repertoire holds 70,000 to 80,000 clones, about 81% seen once, with around 5% in the top ten. The CDR3 runs to 14 residues. Germline CDR1 and CDR2: MGHRA and YSYEKL. Trimming removed 4 bases from V and 3 bases from J; junction bases left unmatched: 4. This specimen was CD4+ or CD8+ T cells sorted from blood, taken in a trial of the OX40 agonist ivuxolimab. The source of this sequence is an adult with an advanced solid tumor such as melanoma, head and neck, liver or kidney cancer. The chain recombines TRBV4-1 with TRBJ2-5; 8 positions match TRBD2. The CDR3 sequence: CASSRGGTEETQYF. The CDR3 region has the DNA TGCGCCAGCAGCCGCGGGGGGACGGAAGAGACCCAGTACTTC.